These 16 T cell receptor beta chains were all obtained from the same sample, sequenced in a study of blood T cell repertoires in COVID-19. TCRdb keeps only in-frame clones here, not all; method: immunoSEQ multiplex PCR. The sample contains 210,000 or so clones, 85% of which appear only once. The source material was peripheral blood. The receptor set was obtained from a man aged 50 or older with COVID-19, enrolled during active disease.

The chain uses TRBV3-1 (or the pseudogene TRBV3-2) and TRBJ2-1; no reliable D call. Germline CDR1 reads LGHDT; CDR2 reads YNNKEL (reference sequence). The CDR3 has 17 residues. V was trimmed by 0 bases and J by 7 bases, leaving 19 bases between them. The CDR3 region has the DNA TGTGCCAGCAGCCAAGATCGGAGCCCTACCGAGAGGAATGAGCAGTTCTTC. As protein: CASSQDRSPTERNEQFF.

The chain couples TRBV3-1 (or the pseudogene TRBV3-2) to TRBJ2-4; TRBD2 is a possible D gene (7 bases). The germline V and J ends were trimmed by 0 bases and 1 base, with 28 bases remaining between them. Germline V gene sequence: CDR1 LGHDT, CDR2 YNNKEL (reference sequence). This CDR3 region has 22 residues. The CDR3 reads CASSQDLLGGGGRNRAKNIQYF. The CDR3 coding sequence is TGTGCCAGCAGCCAAGATCTGCTTGGAGGGGGGGGCCGAAATCGGGCCAAAAACATTCAGTACTTC.

The chain has TRBV18 and TRBJ1-4; 8 nucleotides match TRBD1. V shed 7 bases, J shed 7 bases, and the junction held 8 bases outside the gene matches. This CDR3 is built from 14 residues. Germline CDR1 is KGHSH and CDR2 is LQKENI. The CDR3 DNA sequence: TGTGCCAGCTACCAGACAGGGGAAGGTGAAAAACTGTTTTTT. Encoded protein: CASYQTGEGEKLFF. Based on the CDR3 plus reference TRBV18 and TRBJ1-4, the full variable domain is NAGVMQNPRHLVRRRGQEARLRCSPMKGHSHVYWYRQLPEEGLKFMVYLQKENIIDESGMPKERFSAEFPKEGPSILRIQQVVRGDSAAYFCASYQTGEGEKLFFGSGTQLSVL.

The V call is TRBV29-1, the J call TRBJ2-3; D might be TRBD2 (6 bases). Trimming removed 7 bases from V and 3 bases from J, with 14 bases in between. The CDR3 is made up of 13 amino acids. CDR1 is SQVTM, CDR2 ANQGSEA, per germline. CDR3: CSADPGTTDTQYF. CDR3 DNA sequence: TGCAGCGCCGACCCAGGGACTACAGATACGCAGTATTTT.

V usage is TRBV6-1 and J usage is TRBJ1-1; D is perhaps TRBD1 (6 bases). CDR3 length: 12 residues. Germline assignment: CDR1 MNHNS and CDR2 SASEGT. The V end lost 1 base, the J end lost 7 bases, and 7 bases lay between the germline ends. The CDR3 nucleotides read TGTGCCAGCAGTGAAGGAGGGGGTGAAGCTTTCTTT. This sequence encodes CASSEGGGEAFF.

A remark on this clone: The sample carries other DNA sequences with the same CDR3. The V gene is TRBV9, the J gene TRBJ2-3, with a tentative D call TRBD2 (6 bases). CDR3 length equals 15 residues. V gave up 2 bases and J gave up 0 bases, with 10 bases separating them. Per the germline V gene, CDR1 is SGDLS and CDR2 is YYNGEE. In nucleotides, the CDR3 is TGTGCCAGCAGCGTGGGAGGTCCTAGCACAGATACGCAGTATTTT. Translating it yields CASSVGGPSTDTQYF. The full variable domain, completed using reference TRBV9 and TRBJ2-3, is DSGVTQTPKHLITATGQRVTLRCSPRSGDLSVYWYQQSLDQGLQFLIQYYNGEERAKGNILERFSAQQFPDLHSELNLSSLELGDSALYFCASSVGGPSTDTQYFGPGTRLTVL.

The rearrangement uses TRBV30 and TRBJ1-6, with D perhaps TRBD1 (5 bases). Germline V lookup: CDR1 GTSNPN, CDR2 SVGIG (reference sequence). V lost 4 bases, J lost 9 bases, and 16 bases lay in between. The CDR3 is 14 amino acids. The CDR3 nucleotides read TGTGCCTGGATCCGCGGGGCAATGAGTTCACCCCTCCACTTT. It encodes CAWIRGAMSSPLHF.

The V gene is TRBV4-1, the J gene TRBJ2-7; 7 nucleotides match TRBD1. J gave up 4 bases and V 1 base, and 10 bases lay outside the gene matches. CDR3 length: 16 residues. CDR1 MGHRA and CDR2 YSYEKL come from the germline V gene. CDR3 DNA: TGCGCCAGCAGCCAAGGGCGACCGGGACAGAATTACGAGCAGTACTTC. It yields the protein CASSQGRPGQNYEQYF.

J is TRBJ1-1 and V is TRBV18; 8 nucleotides match TRBD1. Germline loops: CDR1 KGHSH, CDR2 LQKENI. This CDR3 has 14 amino acids. V was pared by 4 bases and J by 4 bases, with 5 bases of the junction left unmatched. The CDR3 sequence: CASSLTGVVTEAFF. The CDR3 region has the DNA TGTGCCAGCTCACTGACAGGGGTTGTCACTGAAGCTTTCTTT.

In this sample, this clone turned up a few times. The chain links TRBV7-9 to TRBJ1-3; D is possibly TRBD1 (6 bases). Deletions cut 4 bases from V and 0 bases from J, with 13 bases between. This CDR3 has 16 residues. The germline V gene has CDR1 SEHNR and CDR2 FQNEAQ (reference sequence). In nucleotides, the CDR3 is TGTGCCAGCAGCTCCCGCAGGGGCAACTCTGGAAACACCATATATTTT. Protein: CASSSRRGNSGNTIYF. Drawing the rest from reference TRBV7-9 and TRBJ1-3, the complete variable domain is DTGVSQNPRHKITKRGQNVTFRCDPISEHNRLYWYRQTLGQGPEFLTYFQNEAQLEKSRLLSDRFSAERPKGSFSTLEIQRTEQGDSAMYLCASSSRRGNSGNTIYFGEGSWLTVV.

The rearrangement links TRBV9 to TRBJ2-7, with D possibly being TRBD2 (6 bases). V was shortened by 2 bases and J by 2 bases, with 11 bases between the two germline ends. Germline V CDR1 and CDR2: SGDLS, YYNGEE. This CDR3 has 14 amino acids. The CDR3 loop is CASSVRDFTYEQYF. The CDR3 DNA reads TGTGCCAGCAGCGTCCGGGACTTCACCTACGAGCAGTACTTC.

The chain joins TRBV6-6 to TRBJ2-2; D perhaps matches TRBD2 (6 bases). The CDR3 runs 14 residues. The germline V gene encodes CDR1 MNHNY and CDR2 SVGAGI (reference sequence). The ends were cut back, 8 bases at V and 5 bases at J, with 15 bases in the middle. CDR3 in amino acids: CASGGLPRTGELFF. In DNA, the CDR3 is TGTGCCAGCGGGGGACTCCCTAGGACCGGGGAGCTGTTTTTT.

V is TRBV7-9 and J is TRBJ1-4; D call uncertain. CDR1 is SEHNR and CDR2 is FQNEAQ in the germline V gene (reference sequence). Trimming shortened V by 4 bases and J by 4 bases, and 10 bases separated the two germline ends. This CDR3 has 14 residues. CDR3 bases: TGTGCCAGCAGCTCGGGAGGTATTAATGAAAAACTGTTTTTT. This gives the protein CASSSGGINEKLFF.

The chain recombines TRBV30 with TRBJ1-3, with D uncertain. Germline CDR1 and CDR2: GTSNPN and SVGIG (reference sequence). Trimming removed 8 bases at V and 0 bases at J, with 14 bases between. This CDR3 is built from 14 residues. The CDR3 protein is CATPGWNSGNTIYF. CDR3 coding DNA: TGTGCCACCCCGGGATGGAACTCTGGAAACACCATATATTTT.

This sequence joins TRBV2 and TRBJ2-3; TRBD2 matches at 7 bases. Germline V CDR1 and CDR2: SNHLY, FYNNEI. Trimming took 3 bases from V and 0 from J; bases not matched to a gene: 3. The CDR3 contains 15 residues. CDR3 residues: CASSEPAGSTDTQYF. Written as DNA, the CDR3 is TGTGCCAGCAGTGAGCCAGCGGGGAGCACAGATACGCAGTATTTT.

The V and J genes are TRBV6-5 and TRBJ2-3; 8 positions match TRBD1. Per germline, CDR1 MNHEY and CDR2 SVGAGI. Trimming at V came to 7 bases and at J to 2 bases, leaving 8 bases not matched to a gene. The CDR3 has 15 residues. The CDR3, as DNA: TGTGCCAGCACCCTCCAGGGGGCCCCCACAGATACGCAGTATTTT. This encodes CASTLQGAPTDTQYF.